The 14 T cell receptor beta chains presented below share a single source sample, sequenced in a study of follicular helper T cells after annual influenza vaccination. Indicated time point: 2015-2016 season, pre-vaccination. Only in-frame clones appear in the TCRdb table, and some are missing; sequencing was by immunoSEQ multiplex PCR. This repertoire shows about 10,000 clones, about 84% found once; its top ten account for around 3.4%. Here the sequenced sample was CXCR5+ CD38- circulating T follicular helper cells from blood, taken on the day of influenza vaccination. The subset here: circulating Tfh, non-naive CD4+CXCR5+PD-1+ (ICOS+CD38+ or ICOS-CD38-). These TCRs come from an adult who received the influenza vaccine.

This clone was seen a few times. This chain uses TRBV7-2 with TRBJ2-1, with 7 bases aligning to TRBD2. CDR1 and CDR2 from the germline V gene are SGHTA and FQGNSA. The CDR3 length is 13 residues. Losses at the gene ends were 1 base for V and 6 bases for J; bases not matched to a gene: 0. CDR3 coding DNA: TGTGCCAGCAGCTTAGGGGAGGGCAATGAGCAGTTCTTC. Residues: CASSLGEGNEQFF.

The chain joins TRBV4-3 to TRBJ2-7; 12 nucleotides align to TRBD1. This CDR3 is 15 amino acids long. V dropped 4 bases and J dropped 6; count of bases not matched to a gene: 7. Germline V gene lookup returns CDR1 LGHNA and CDR2 YSLEER. The CDR3 is CASSPGDRGRREQYF. The DNA for the CDR3 is TGCGCCAGCAGCCCGGGGGACAGGGGGCGTCGCGAGCAGTACTTC.

The chain employs TRBV4-3 and TRBJ1-6; TRBD1 aligns across 7 bases. The CDR3 spans 16 residues. Trimming removed 1 base from V and 7 bases from J; junction bases left unmatched: 7. Germline V lookup: CDR1 LGHNA, CDR2 YSLEER. CDR3 coding DNA: TGCGCCAGCAGCCAAGTGGGGGCAGGGGGAAATTCACCCCTCCACTTT. It yields the protein CASSQVGAGGNSPLHF.

The V call is TRBV28, the J call TRBJ1-5; D is perhaps TRBD1 (6 bases). The V gene's germline CDR1 is MDHEN and CDR2 SYDVKM. The V gene lost 7 bases and the J gene lost 6 bases, with 16 bases spanning the gap. CDR3 length: 14 residues. CDR3 amino acids: CASNGGQGTQPQHF. The CDR3, as DNA: TGTGCCAGCAATGGGGGGCAGGGAACTCAGCCCCAGCATTTT.

This clone came up a few times. The chain joins TRBV30 to TRBJ1-2, with D perhaps TRBD1 (5 bases). The CDR3 is made up of 14 amino acids. V lost 1 base and J lost 0, with 9 bases in between. The germline V gene has CDR1 GTSNPN and CDR2 SVGIG (reference sequence). The CDR3 sequence is CAWSGQSPNYGYTF. For the CDR3, the DNA is TGTGCCTGGAGTGGACAGTCCCCTAACTATGGCTACACCTTC.

The chain joins TRBV6-7 to TRBJ2-2, with a tentative D call TRBD1 (6 bases). TRBV6-7 is classed as an ORF, of uncertain function. The germline V and J ends were trimmed by 7 bases and 6 bases, with 27 bases remaining between them. The length of the CDR3 is 18 residues. CDR3 nucleotide sequence: TGTGCCAGCACCCAGGGGACACCGCGAATAAGAGGGGCCGGGGAGCTGTTTTTT. It yields the protein CASTQGTPRIRGAGELFF.

The genes are TRBV7-8 and TRBJ1-1; no clear D. The CDR3 is made up of 14 amino acids. Looked up from germline, CDR1 is SGHVS and CDR2 is FQNEAQ. V was shortened by 5 bases and J by 3 bases, with 13 bases between the two germline ends. The CDR3 bases are TGTGCCAGCAGCCTCCTCAGCTCGCACACTGAAGCTTTCTTT. Translating gives CASSLLSSHTEAFF.

The chain joins TRBV5-1 to TRBJ1-1, with 9 nucleotides matching TRBD1. After removal of 4 bases from V and 7 bases from J, the junction contained 5 bases not matched to a gene. This CDR3 comprises 13 residues. From germline, CDR1 is SGHRS and CDR2 YFSETQ. The CDR3 nucleotides read TGCGCCAGCAGCGCGCGACAGGGGGGTGAAGCTTTCTTT. Its protein is CASSARQGGEAFF.

The chain uses TRBV15 and TRBJ1-4; D ambiguous. The germline CDR1 and CDR2 sequences are LNHNV and YYDKDF (reference sequence). V lost 0 bases and J 8 bases, leaving 13 bases between the germline ends. CDR3 length: 15 residues. The CDR3 DNA reads TGTGCCACCAGCAGAGAGGCTAGGGCCGGGGAAAAACTGTTTTTT. Its translation: CATSREARAGEKLFF.

The chain combines TRBV11-2 with TRBJ2-5; D is unresolved. V was trimmed by 1 base and J by 2 bases, leaving 5 bases between them. Germline CDR1 SGHAT, CDR2 FQNNGV. This CDR3 contains 13 residues. The CDR3: CASSLAEQETQYF. The CDR3 coding sequence is TGTGCCAGCAGCTTAGCTGAACAAGAGACCCAGTACTTC.

This chain connects TRBV4-2 to TRBJ2-2, with TRBD2 matching 7 bases. Germline V gene sequence: CDR1 LGHNA, CDR2 YNFKEQ. With 1 base clipped from V and 1 base from J, the junction kept 3 bases outside the gene matches. The CDR3 loop spans 16 amino acids. The DNA of the CDR3 is TGTGCCAGCAGCCAAGTCGCGGGAGAGAACACCGGGGAGCTGTTTTTT. Its protein product is CASSQVAGENTGELFF.

This clone was detected once. V gene TRBV9 combines with J gene TRBJ1-1; no definite D call. V shed 1 base and J shed 6 bases, with 13 bases lying between them. The CDR3 has 14 residues. CDR1 is SGDLS and CDR2 is YYNGEE in the germline V gene. The CDR3 protein is CASSVSGGFAEAFF. CDR3 DNA: TGTGCCAGCAGCGTATCCGGCGGGTTTGCTGAAGCTTTCTTT.

V is TRBV11-3 and J is TRBJ2-3; TRBD2 matches 7 bases. V shed 3 bases, J shed 6 bases, and the junction held 6 bases outside the gene matches. Germline V gives CDR1 SGHNT, CDR2 YENEEA. The CDR3 is 14 residues long. The CDR3 nucleotides read TGTGCCAGCAGCTTGGCGGGAGTAGGTGATACGCAGTATTTT. Its protein product is CASSLAGVGDTQYF.

The CDR3: CASSIDRQGARNEQFF. The CDR3 coding sequence is TGTGCCAGTAGTATAGACCGACAGGGGGCGCGCAATGAGCAGTTCTTC. The chain combines TRBV19 with TRBJ2-1; TRBD1 matches at 10 bases. CDR1 and CDR2 (germline): LNHDA, SQIVND (reference sequence). CDR3 length equals 16 residues. With 0 bases clipped from V and 6 bases from J, the junction kept 5 bases outside the gene matches.